This T cell receptor beta chain originates from a study of shared clonotypes between healthy human individuals. The CDR3 is made up of 16 amino acids. Trimming cost V 5 bases and J 0 bases; bases outside gene matches: 7. Germline assignment: CDR1 MDHEN and CDR2 SYDVKM. Sorted-subset replicate PCR reactions contained around 220 ng DNA, corresponding to some 30,000 T cell genomes. TCRdb's copy holds only in-frame clones and misses some; the assay was immunoSEQ multiplex PCR. The sample has about 770,000 clones; approximately 77% are singletons. The source is a woman aged 25-40 years in good health. This chain joins TRBV28 and TRBJ2-7; 10 bases map to TRBD2. The specimen was memory CD4+ T cells sorted from blood. Indicated subset: CD45RA-negative fraction. The DNA of the CDR3 is TGTGCCAGCAGTCCCCCTAGCGGGAGTAGCTCCTACGAGCAGTACTTC. Translation: CASSPPSGSSSYEQYF.